What follows are 4 T cell receptor beta chains derived from one specimen sequenced in a study of T cells in Graves' hyperthyroidism and ophthalmopathy. Amplification of TCR beta CDR3 regions was performed using RNA transcripts as template. Researchers ran a first-round RT-PCR on the TCR CDR3 using the HTBI primer set. TCRdb called the multiplex PCR reads again in MiXCR, with one record for every CDR3 protein. The data contain approximately 360,000 distinct CDR3 sequences, 15% to 18% of them singletons. The sequenced sample consisted of blood. The receptors were sampled from a woman aged 18-30 years with Graves' hyperthyroidism that later progressed to Graves' ophthalmopathy.

With regard to this clonotype: A much larger clone differs by one base, so this may be a read error. V is TRBV28 and J is TRBJ1-2, with D possibly TRBD1 on 6 matching bases. The V gene lost 5 bases and the J gene lost 6 bases, with 22 bases spanning the gap. Germline values: CDR1 MDHEN, CDR2 SYDVKM. The CDR3 is 16 residues long. CDR3 in amino acids: CASSRRMTGRPHGYTF. DNA for the CDR3: TGTGCCAGCAGTCGTAGGATGACAGGAAGGCCCCATGGCTACACCTTC.

This clonotype was seen ten or more times. This sequence joins TRBV2 and TRBJ2-7, with D tentatively TRBD2 (6 bases). This CDR3 has 14 amino acids. V shed 7 bases and J shed 4 bases, with 17 bases lying between them. Germline values: CDR1 SNHLY, CDR2 FYNNEI. CDR3 coding DNA: TGTGCCAGCACGTTTAGGGGTGGGGGGTACGAGCAGTACTTC. It encodes CASTFRGGGYEQYF.

This clonotype was counted ten times or more. The rearrangement uses TRBV28 and TRBJ2-7; 8 nucleotides agree with TRBD2. From germline, CDR1 is MDHEN and CDR2 SYDVKM. CDR3 length equals 14 residues. The V segment lost 3 bases and the J segment 6 bases; nucleotides outside the gene matches: 7. In nucleotides, the CDR3 is TGTGCCAGCAGTTTCTACGGGAGGGCCGGCGAGCAGTACTTC. This codes for CASSFYGRAGEQYF.

This clonotype has ten or more counts. This chain links TRBV5-5 with TRBJ2-3; the match to TRBD2 covers 11 bases. This CDR3 is built from 16 residues. Germline V gives CDR1 SGHKS, CDR2 YYEKEE (reference sequence). V was clipped by 4 bases and J by 4 bases; unmatched bases: 8. CDR3 DNA: TGTGCCAGCAGCCCCGGACTAGCGGGCACCGCAGATACGCAGTATTTT. Translation gives CASSPGLAGTADTQYF.